These 5 T cell receptor beta chains share one sample of origin, sequenced in a study of OX40 agonist ivuxolimab in advanced cancers. Measured with immunoSEQ multiplex PCR; TCRdb has only the in-frame clones, and not every one. The sample has around 92,000 clones; more than 85% are singletons. The sample consisted of CD4+ or CD8+ T cells sorted from blood, taken in a trial of the OX40 agonist ivuxolimab. These receptors were taken from an adult with an advanced solid tumor such as melanoma, head and neck, liver or kidney cancer.

The chain has TRBV6-1 and TRBJ2-5; 12 positions agree with TRBD2. The CDR3 has 16 amino acids. Germline CDR1 is MNHNS and CDR2 is SASEGT. V trimming: 3 bases; J trimming: 4 bases; junction bases outside the gene matches: 6. As DNA, the CDR3 is TGTGCCAGCAGTGATCGACTAGCGGGAGTCAGAGAGACCCAGTACTTC. It specifies CASSDRLAGVRETQYF.

This chain links TRBV28 with TRBJ1-3, with D hard to call. CDR3 length equals 12 residues. Germline-derived CDR1 and CDR2 are MDHEN and SYDVKM. With 6 bases removed from V and 4 bases from J, the gap between germline ends came to 7 bases. CDR3 protein: CASSMGGNTIYF. As DNA, the CDR3 is TGTGCCAGCAGCATGGGGGGAAACACCATATATTTT. Using reference TRBV28 and TRBJ1-3 for the parts outside the CDR3, the full variable domain is DVKVTQSSRYLVKRTGEKVFLECVQDMDHENMFWYRQDPGLGLRLIYFSYDVKMKEKGDIPEGYSVSREKKERFSLILESASTNQTSMYLCASSMGGNTIYFGEGSWLTVV.

This chain joins TRBV6-5 and TRBJ1-3; D is unclear. V lost 6 bases, J lost 0 bases, and 12 bases lay in between. CDR1 is MNHEY, CDR2 SVGAGI, per germline. The CDR3 is made up of 15 amino acids. The chain's CDR3 is CASRGALFSGNTIYF. In DNA, the CDR3 is TGTGCCAGCAGAGGCGCCCTATTCTCTGGAAACACCATATATTTT.

The rearrangement joins TRBV30 to TRBJ2-5; D is tentatively TRBD1 or TRBD2 (6 bases each). Germline V lookup: CDR1 GTSNPN, CDR2 SVGIG (reference sequence). The ends were cut back, 4 bases at V and 2 bases at J, with 17 bases in the middle. The CDR3 is 15 residues long. DNA for the CDR3: TGTGCCTGGACCATCGGAGGGGGGCCGCAAGAGACCCAGTACTTC. Its protein product is CAWTIGGGPQETQYF.

The rearrangement links TRBV6-6 to TRBJ1-6, with D perhaps matching TRBD1 (5 bases). Trimming took off 5 bases at V and 8 bases at J, with 16 bases between the two ends. This CDR3 spans 15 amino acids. Germline values: CDR1 MNHNY, CDR2 SVGAGI (reference sequence). CDR3 sequence reads: CASSRGAGLYSPLHF. CDR3 coding DNA: TGTGCCAGCAGTCGCGGGGCAGGTCTTTATTCACCCCTCCACTTT.